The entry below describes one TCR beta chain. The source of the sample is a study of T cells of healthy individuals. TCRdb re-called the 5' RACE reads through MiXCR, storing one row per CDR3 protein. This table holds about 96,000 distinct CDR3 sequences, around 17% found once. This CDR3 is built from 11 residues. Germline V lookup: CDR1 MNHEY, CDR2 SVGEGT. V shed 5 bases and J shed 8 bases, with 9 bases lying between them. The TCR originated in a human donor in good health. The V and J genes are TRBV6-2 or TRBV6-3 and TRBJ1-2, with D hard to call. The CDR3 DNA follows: TGTGCCAGCAGTCTTAACGGGGGCTACACCTTC. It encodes CASSLNGGYTF.